The rows below give T cell receptor beta chains drawn from one sample of a study of blood T cell repertoires in COVID-19. The protocol was immunoSEQ multiplex PCR, while the TCRdb copy is restricted to in-frame clones and leaves out a portion. The sample records a few hundred thousand clones, 75% to 90% being singletons. The sample consisted of PBMCs or T cells enriched from blood (not recorded which). These receptors were obtained from a man between 25 and 39 years old who had recovered from COVID-19. Each CDR3 is given with its conserved first and last residue. A D gene is named only where the DNA matches it firmly. The size entry is marked missing in some rows and otherwise reads once, few, many or a size class.

d_gene: .; j_gene: TRBJ2-2; abundance: .; v_gene: TRBV11-3; len: 16; CDR3aa: CASSSGRTGGAGELFF; CDR3nt: TGTGCCAGCAGCTCCGGGCGTACAGGGGGGGCCGGGGAGCTGTTTTTT
d_gene: .; j_gene: TRBJ1-2; abundance: many; v_gene: TRBV6-4; len: 15; CDR3aa: CARSRRGSRNYGYTF; CDR3nt: TGTGCCAGGTCCCGACGGGGTTCACGTAACTATGGCTACACCTTC
d_gene: .; j_gene: TRBJ1-2; abundance: .; v_gene: TRBV3-1/TRBV3-2; len: 13; CDR3aa: CASSQDRQHGYTF; CDR3nt: TGTGCCAGCAGCCAAGATAGACAGCATGGCTACACCTTC
d_gene: .; j_gene: TRBJ1-4; abundance: few; v_gene: TRBV7-2; len: 16; CDR3aa: CASSPKRAATNEKLFF; CDR3nt: TGTGCCAGCAGCCCCAAGAGGGCAGCAACTAATGAAAAACTGTTTTTT
d_gene: TRBD1; j_gene: TRBJ1-1; abundance: .; v_gene: TRBV10-3; len: 15; CDR3aa: CAIRKTGDSNTEAFF; CDR3nt: TGTGCCATCAGGAAGACAGGGGACTCGAACACTGAAGCTTTCTTT
d_gene: TRBD1; j_gene: TRBJ1-6; abundance: .; v_gene: TRBV5-1; len: 16; CDR3aa: CASRDDRGGGNSPLHF; CDR3nt: TGCGCCAGCAGGGATGACAGGGGAGGGGGGAATTCACCCCTCCACTTT
d_gene: TRBD1; j_gene: TRBJ2-1; abundance: few; v_gene: TRBV18; len: 12; CDR3aa: CASSDRGNEQFF; CDR3nt: TGTGCCAGCTCAGACAGGGGAAATGAGCAGTTCTTC
d_gene: TRBD1; j_gene: TRBJ1-1; abundance: .; v_gene: TRBV2; len: 14; CDR3aa: CASSRGQANTEAFF; CDR3nt: TGTGCCAGCAGCCGAGGACAGGCGAACACTGAAGCTTTCTTT
d_gene: .; j_gene: TRBJ1-4; abundance: .; v_gene: TRBV6-5; len: 13; CDR3aa: CASSYSRSRKLFF; CDR3nt: TGTGCCAGCAGTTACTCGAGGTCTAGGAAACTGTTTTTT
d_gene: .; j_gene: TRBJ2-7; abundance: few; v_gene: TRBV5-6; len: 15; CDR3aa: CASTLRPTGGYEQYF; CDR3nt: TGTGCCAGCACCTTGCGCCCTACAGGCGGCTACGAGCAGTACTTC
d_gene: .; j_gene: TRBJ2-1; abundance: .; v_gene: TRBV28; len: 15; CDR3aa: CASSLNRGVYNEQFF; CDR3nt: TGTGCCAGCAGTTTAAACCGCGGGGTCTACAATGAGCAGTTCTTC
d_gene: .; j_gene: TRBJ1-1; abundance: .; v_gene: TRBV19; len: 14; CDR3aa: CASSIDGENTEAFF; CDR3nt: TGTGCCAGTAGTATTGACGGAGAGAACACTGAAGCTTTCTTT
d_gene: .; j_gene: TRBJ1-4; abundance: .; v_gene: TRBV30; len: 13; CDR3aa: CAWASFPGEKLFF; CDR3nt: TGTGCCTGGGCATCGTTCCCAGGGGAAAAACTGTTTTTT
d_gene: TRBD1; j_gene: TRBJ1-1; abundance: .; v_gene: TRBV24-1; len: 14; CDR3aa: CATRGGRGVAEAFF; CDR3nt: TGTGCCACCAGGGGGGGCAGGGGGGTGGCTGAAGCTTTCTTT
d_gene: TRBD1; j_gene: TRBJ2-7; abundance: .; v_gene: TRBV3-1/TRBV3-2; len: 14; CDR3aa: CASSPGTGSYEQYF; CDR3nt: TGTGCCAGCAGCCCTGGGACAGGTTCCTACGAGCAGTACTTC
d_gene: TRBD2; j_gene: TRBJ2-5; abundance: .; v_gene: TRBV2; len: 14; CDR3aa: CASERGGLEETQYF; CDR3nt: TGTGCCAGCGAGCGGGGGGGCCTAGAAGAGACCCAGTACTTC
d_gene: .; j_gene: TRBJ1-3; abundance: .; v_gene: TRBV9; len: 14; CDR3aa: CASSVSRSGNTIYF; CDR3nt: TGTGCCAGCAGCGTTAGTAGATCTGGAAACACCATATATTTT
d_gene: TRBD2; j_gene: TRBJ2-3; abundance: .; v_gene: TRBV5-1; len: 16; CDR3aa: CASSLANLAGADTQYF; CDR3nt: TGCGCCAGCAGCTTGGCAAACCTAGCGGGGGCAGATACGCAGTATTTT
d_gene: .; j_gene: TRBJ1-2; abundance: .; v_gene: TRBV30; len: 12; CDR3aa: CAWSVLGPGYTF; CDR3nt: TGTGCCTGGAGTGTACTTGGTCCTGGCTACACCTTC
d_gene: .; j_gene: TRBJ1-2; abundance: .; v_gene: TRBV9; len: 14; CDR3aa: CASSVDWQDYGYTF; CDR3nt: TGTGCCAGCAGCGTAGATTGGCAGGACTATGGCTACACCTTC
d_gene: .; j_gene: TRBJ2-1; abundance: many; v_gene: TRBV28; len: 11; CDR3aa: CAAFGYNEQFF; CDR3nt: TGTGCGGCATTTGGCTACAATGAGCAGTTCTTC
d_gene: TRBD1; j_gene: TRBJ2-7; abundance: .; v_gene: TRBV7-2; len: 15; CDR3aa: CASSQKGTGSHEQYF; CDR3nt: TGTGCCAGCAGCCAAAAAGGGACAGGGTCCCACGAGCAGTACTTC
d_gene: .; j_gene: TRBJ2-5; abundance: .; v_gene: TRBV6-2/TRBV6-3; len: 12; CDR3aa: CASSYSGETQYF; CDR3nt: TGTGCCAGCAGTTATTCGGGGGAGACCCAGTACTTC
d_gene: .; j_gene: TRBJ2-2; abundance: .; v_gene: TRBV18; len: 12; CDR3aa: CASSAMAGELFF; CDR3nt: TGTGCCAGCTCGGCCATGGCCGGGGAGCTGTTTTTT
d_gene: TRBD2; j_gene: TRBJ2-7; abundance: .; v_gene: TRBV3-1/TRBV3-2; len: 12; CDR3aa: CASGGGTYEQYF; CDR3nt: TGTGCCAGCGGGGGGGGAACCTACGAGCAGTACTTC
d_gene: .; j_gene: TRBJ1-1; abundance: once; v_gene: TRBV21-1; len: 13; CDR3aa: CASPGGENTEAFF; CDR3nt: TGTGCCAGCCCCGGGGGGGAGAACACTGAAGCTTTCTTT
d_gene: TRBD2; j_gene: TRBJ2-5; abundance: .; v_gene: TRBV4-1; len: 16; CDR3aa: CASSQSGGSGGETQYF; CDR3nt: TGCGCCAGCAGCCAAAGTGGTGGGTCGGGAGGAGAGACCCAGTACTTC
d_gene: TRBD2; j_gene: TRBJ2-2; abundance: .; v_gene: TRBV11-2; len: 15; CDR3aa: CASSYGTSPFGELFF; CDR3nt: TGTGCCAGCAGCTACGGGACTAGTCCATTCGGGGAGCTGTTTTTT
d_gene: .; j_gene: TRBJ1-1; abundance: .; v_gene: TRBV12-3/TRBV12-4; len: 13; CDR3aa: CASSLSQDTEAFF; CDR3nt: TGTGCCAGCAGTTTAAGTCAGGACACTGAAGCTTTCTTT